The 30 T cell receptor beta chains below all came from one sample that was sequenced in a study of early T cells in non-severe SARS-CoV-2 infection. TCRdb processed the 5' RACE reads anew with MiXCR; each CDR3 protein has one entry. The profile covers about 56,000 distinct CDR3 sequences, with 10% to 13% appearing a single time and 6% to 8% taken by the ten largest. Sequenced: whole blood. The receptors come from an adult who was a healthcare worker with PCR-confirmed SARS-CoV-2 infection or an uninfected control (not recorded which).

This clonotype was detected a few times. This chain links TRBV3-1 with TRBJ2-7; D is undetermined. The CDR3 is made up of 12 amino acids. CDR1 LGHDT and CDR2 YNNKEL come from the germline V gene (reference sequence). V was pared by 6 bases and J by 3 bases, with 9 bases between. The CDR3 protein is CASRAPNYEQYF. The DNA for the CDR3 is TGTGCCAGCAGAGCCCCAAACTACGAGCAGTACTTC.

This clonotype was seen a few times. The chain links TRBV6-1 to TRBJ1-1; D may be TRBD1 (5 bases). V shed 1 base and J shed 4 bases, with 16 bases lying between them. The CDR3 is 16 residues long. From germline, CDR1 is MNHNS and CDR2 SASEGT. CDR3 sequence: CASSEGGTARGTEAFF. CDR3 DNA sequence: TGTGCCAGCAGTGAAGGGGGGACGGCCCGGGGCACTGAAGCTTTCTTT.

The sample holds a few counts of this clonotype. The CDR3 sequence is CSARDQGYILNEQFF. CDR3 bases: TGCAGTGCTAGAGATCAGGGCTACATTCTAAATGAGCAGTTCTTC. The chain has TRBV20-1 and TRBJ2-1, with D possibly being TRBD1 (5 bases). V was pared by 0 bases and J by 7 bases, with 16 bases between. In germline, CDR1 is DFQATT, CDR2 SNEGSKA (reference sequence). There are 15 residues in the CDR3.

This clonotype was detected ten times or more. V and J are TRBV11-2 and TRBJ2-1; D gene unclear. The CDR3 extends over 16 amino acids. The V end lost 2 bases, the J end lost 7 bases, and 18 bases lay between the germline ends. Germline V lookup: CDR1 SGHAT, CDR2 FQNNGV. This CDR3 is CASSLFVKAGGNEQFF. CDR3 nucleotide sequence: TGTGCCAGCAGCTTATTCGTCAAGGCAGGTGGAAATGAGCAGTTCTTC. The variable domain in full, with the rest retrieved from reference TRBV11-2 and TRBJ2-1, is EAGVAQSPRYKIIEKRQSVAFWCNPISGHATLYWYQQILGQGPKLLIQFQNNGVVDDSQLPKDRFSAERLKGVDSTLKIQPAKLEDSAVYLCASSLFVKAGGNEQFFGPGTRLTVL.

The sample holds a few counts of this clonotype. V and J are TRBV29-1 and TRBJ2-4; no clear D gene. CDR1 is SQVTM, CDR2 ANQGSEA, per germline. Trimming left V 6 bases short and J 0 bases short, with 9 bases between. CDR3 length: 13 amino acids. DNA of the CDR3: TGCAGCGTCGCGGCGGCAGCCAAAAACATTCAGTACTTC. It is translated as CSVAAAAKNIQYF. The variable domain in full, with the rest retrieved from reference TRBV29-1 and TRBJ2-4, is SAVISQKPSRDICQRGTSLTIQCQVDSQVTMMFWYRQQPGQSLTLIATANQGSEATYESGFVIDKFPISRPNLTFSTLTVSNMSPEDSSIYLCSVAAAAKNIQYFGAGTRLSVL.

In this sample, this clonotype turned up many times. V is TRBV27 and J is TRBJ1-1; D gene ambiguous. The CDR3 contains 13 residues. V shed 5 bases and J shed 0 bases, with 7 bases lying between them. Germline-derived CDR1 and CDR2 are MNHEY and SMNVEV (reference sequence). The CDR3 reads CASSAQMNTEAFF. The DNA for the CDR3 is TGTGCCAGCAGTGCACAGATGAACACTGAAGCTTTCTTT.

There are many counts of this clonotype. The chain recombines TRBV7-2 with TRBJ2-1, with D perhaps matching TRBD1 or TRBD2 (5 bases each). The germline V gene encodes CDR1 SGHTA and CDR2 FQGNSA. This CDR3 contains 13 residues. V was cut by 5 bases and J by 7 bases, with 12 bases left in between. The CDR3 DNA follows: TGTGCCAGCAGCCCCCGGGACCGAAATGAGCAGTTCTTC. Protein: CASSPRDRNEQFF.

This clonotype has at least ten counts. The chain couples TRBV7-3 to TRBJ1-1; tentative D call: TRBD1 (5 bases). Per germline, CDR1 SGHTA and CDR2 FQGTGA. V lost 4 bases and J lost 3, with 15 bases in between. This CDR3 contains 15 residues. CDR3 loop: CASSSGPVKDTEAFF. The CDR3, as DNA: TGTGCCAGCAGCTCAGGGCCCGTGAAGGACACTGAAGCTTTCTTT.

This clonotype was recorded at least ten times. The chain is built from TRBV7-9 and TRBJ2-1; TRBD2 matches 7 bases. CDR3 length: 14 amino acids. V dropped 11 bases and J dropped 1; count of bases not matched to a gene: 8. Looked up from germline, CDR1 is SEHNR and CDR2 is FQNEAQ (reference sequence). The CDR3 region is CAGGAGDSYNEQFF. The CDR3 DNA reads TGTGCCGGTGGGGCGGGAGATTCCTACAATGAGCAGTTCTTC. Complete variable domain (other parts from reference TRBV7-9 and TRBJ2-1): DTGVSQNPRHKITKRGQNVTFRCDPISEHNRLYWYRQTLGQGPEFLTYFQNEAQLEKSRLLSDRFSAERPKGSFSTLEIQRTEQGDSAMYLCAGGAGDSYNEQFFGPGTRLTVL.

The chain couples TRBV7-3 to TRBJ2-2, with TRBD1 identical over 9 bases. The CDR3 is 15 amino acids. V trimming: 5 bases; J trimming: 6 bases; junction bases outside the gene matches: 7. In germline, CDR1 is SGHTA, CDR2 FQGTGA. CDR3 in DNA: TGTGCCAGCAGCCCGGACAGGGGTCGAGCCGGGGAGCTGTTTTTT. Its translation is CASSPDRGRAGELFF.

This clonotype was found a few times. CDR3 loop: CSVEGGSGANVLTF. The CDR3 DNA sequence: TGCAGCGTTGAAGGGGGATCTGGGGCCAACGTCCTGACTTTC. This chain joins TRBV29-1 and TRBJ2-6, with unresolved D. CDR1 and CDR2 from the germline V gene are SQVTM and ANQGSEA. V shed 1 base and J shed 1 base, with 5 bases lying between them. This CDR3 has 14 amino acids.

This clonotype was seen a handful of times. CDR3 protein: CASSSRDFYNEQFF. The DNA for the CDR3 is TGCGCCAGCAGCTCCCGCGACTTCTACAATGAGCAGTTCTTC. The J gene is TRBJ2-1, the V gene TRBV5-1; D remains unclear. This CDR3 comprises 14 residues. Germline V gene data show CDR1 as SGHRS and CDR2 as YFSETQ. The ends were cut back, 3 bases at V and 3 bases at J, with 10 bases in the middle.

The CDR3 nucleotides are TGTGCCAGCAGTTACTCGAAGGAAGCGTACACCTTC. This encodes CASSYSKEAYTF. The chain joins TRBV6-2 or TRBV6-3 to TRBJ1-2; D gene ambiguous. Looked up from germline, CDR1 is MNHEY and CDR2 is SVGEGT. The V end lost 0 bases, the J end lost 11 bases, and 10 bases lay between the germline ends. CDR3 size: 12 residues.

This clonotype turned up a few times. The chain joins TRBV5-5 to TRBJ2-7, with 12 bases aligning to TRBD2. V lost 3 bases, J lost 13 bases, and 14 bases stayed unmatched. The germline V gene has CDR1 SGHKS and CDR2 YYEKEE (reference sequence). The CDR3 runs 15 residues. The DNA for the CDR3 is TGTGCCAGCAGCTGGGGGACTGGACTAGCGGGAACGGGTTACTTC. It specifies CASSWGTGLAGTGYF. Supplemented by reference TRBV5-5 and TRBJ2-7, the full variable domain reads DAGVTQSPTHLIKTRGQQVTLRCSPISGHKSVSWYQQVLGQGPQFIFQYYEKEERGRGNFPDRFSARQFPNYSSELNVNALLLGDSALYLCASSWGTGLAGTGYFGPGTRLTVT.

This clonotype was counted a few times. CDR3 coding DNA: TGTGCCAGCAGCTTGGGACAGAAATTGGAGCAGCCCCAGCATTTT. Protein: CASSLGQKLEQPQHF. The J gene is TRBJ1-5, the V gene TRBV5-6, with D possibly TRBD1 on 5 matching bases. V shed 0 bases and J shed 7 bases, with 14 bases lying between them. In germline, CDR1 is SGHDT, CDR2 YYEEEE. The CDR3 consists of 15 residues. Complete variable domain (other parts from reference TRBV5-6 and TRBJ1-5): DAGVTQSPTHLIKTRGQQVTLRCSPKSGHDTVSWYQQALGQGPQFIFQYYEEEERQRGNFPDRFSGHQFPNYSSELNVNALLLGDSALYLCASSLGQKLEQPQHFGDGTRLSIL.

This clonotype was seen repeatedly, ten times or more. The chain couples TRBV19 to TRBJ1-2; D is undetermined. CDR1 is LNHDA and CDR2 is SQIVND in the germline V gene (reference sequence). Trimming removed 7 bases from V and 1 base from J, with 19 bases in between. The CDR3 sequence is 16 residues long. The chain's CDR3 is CASNSVEQGGNYGYTF. CDR3 nucleotide sequence: TGTGCCAGTAACTCCGTGGAGCAAGGTGGTAACTATGGCTACACCTTC.

This clonotype was counted at least ten times. The chain uses TRBV27 and TRBJ2-7; possibly TRBD1 for D (6 bases). The V gene lost 5 bases and the J gene lost 4 bases, with 15 bases spanning the gap. This CDR3 spans 14 amino acids. Germline V gives CDR1 MNHEY, CDR2 SMNVEV (reference sequence). CDR3 region: CASSPGEPDYEQYF. In DNA, the CDR3 is TGTGCCAGCAGTCCAGGGGAACCCGATTACGAGCAGTACTTC.

The table lists this clonotype with many counts. The V gene is TRBV7-2, the J gene TRBJ2-7; D remains ambiguous. The CDR3 length is 14 residues. The V end was cut by 0 bases, the J end by 3 bases, with 9 bases between. Per germline, CDR1 SGHTA and CDR2 FQGNSA. The CDR3 coding sequence is TGTGCCAGCAGCTTAGCTCCCGGAAACTACGAGCAGTACTTC. Translated: CASSLAPGNYEQYF.

This clonotype was recorded at least ten times. This rearrangement joins TRBV7-6 to TRBJ2-2; D not resolved. Trimming pared 4 bases from V and 1 base from J, leaving 13 bases between. The CDR3 totals 16 residues. Germline V lookup: CDR1 SGHVS, CDR2 FNYEAQ. The CDR3 nucleotides are TGTGCCAGCAGCTCCCGGACGCAACAGAACACCGGGGAGCTGTTTTTT. Its translation is CASSSRTQQNTGELFF.

This clonotype was counted only a few times. The rearrangement links TRBV15 to TRBJ1-1; D uncertain. Germline lookup yields CDR1 LNHNV and CDR2 YYDKDF (reference sequence). The CDR3 extends over 12 amino acids. V was pared by 1 base and J by 8 bases, with 8 bases between. Here the CDR3 DNA reads TGTGCCACCAGCAGAGTCGGGCAGGAAGCTTTCTTT. Translating it yields CATSRVGQEAFF.

This clonotype has at least ten counts. J is TRBJ2-7 and V is TRBV6-6, with 10 bases aligning to TRBD1. This CDR3 contains 13 residues. V lost 7 bases, J lost 5 bases, and 5 bases stayed unmatched. The germline V gene encodes CDR1 MNHNY and CDR2 SVGAGI (reference sequence). CDR3 nucleotide sequence: TGTGCCAGCATAGGGACAGGGGACCACGAGCAGTACTTC. This translates into CASIGTGDHEQYF.

CDR3: CASSWTAYEQFF. As DNA, the CDR3 is TGTGCCAGCAGTTGGACCGCGTATGAGCAGTTCTTC. The V gene is TRBV6-2 or TRBV6-3, the J gene TRBJ2-1; D uncertain. There are 12 residues in the CDR3. The V gene lost 4 bases and the J gene lost 8 bases, with 9 bases spanning the gap. Germline V CDR1 and CDR2: MNHEY, SVGEGT.

Details on this clonotype: A much bigger clone sits one base away, suggesting this may be a read error. The V and J genes are TRBV5-1 and TRBJ2-5; D tentatively reads TRBD1 or TRBD2 (6 bases each). The V end was cut by 3 bases, the J end by 2 bases, with 14 bases between. Germline-derived CDR1 and CDR2 are SGHRS and YFSETQ. This CDR3 contains 15 residues. The CDR3 nucleotides read TGCGCCAGCAGCTCGTTTTCGGGGGCTCAAGAGACCCAGTACTTC. Its translation is CASSSFSGAQETQYF.

This clonotype was observed a handful of times. J is TRBJ2-1 and V is TRBV11-2; 7 bases agree with TRBD2. The CDR3 totals 14 residues. Germline assignment: CDR1 SGHAT and CDR2 FQNNGV. The V gene end was trimmed by 0 bases and the J gene end by 12 bases; junction bases not matched to a gene: 8. The CDR3 bases are TGTGCCAGCAGCTTAGAATCATTCACGGGGGGGCAGTTCTTC. Protein product: CASSLESFTGGQFF.

Only a few counts were recorded for this clonotype. The V and J genes are TRBV7-3 and TRBJ1-1; D possibly corresponds to TRBD1 (5 bases). V lost 2 bases, J lost 3 bases, and 16 bases lay in between. CDR1 is SGHTA and CDR2 is FQGTGA in the germline V gene. This CDR3 contains 16 residues. Written as DNA, the CDR3 is TGTGCCAGCAGCTTATTGAGGCAGGGCAAGGACACTGAAGCTTTCTTT. It specifies CASSLLRQGKDTEAFF.

The chain has TRBV5-1 and TRBJ2-1, with D tentatively TRBD1 or TRBD2 (6 bases each). V was trimmed by 1 base and J by 0 bases, leaving 14 bases between them. The V gene's germline CDR1 is SGHRS and CDR2 YFSETQ. The CDR3 is 17 residues long. CDR3 DNA sequence: TGCGCCAGCAGCTTGAGAGGGGGGCAGAGCTCCTACAATGAGCAGTTCTTC. This gives the protein CASSLRGGQSSYNEQFF.

This clonotype was observed at least ten times. V usage is TRBV29-1 and J usage is TRBJ2-2; D is unresolved. V gave up 5 bases and J gave up 3 bases, with 13 bases separating them. Germline assignment: CDR1 SQVTM and CDR2 ANQGSEA. This CDR3 has 14 residues. CDR3 coding DNA: TGCAGCGTTCTGTGGCAGGAGTACACCGGGGAGCTGTTTTTT. It translates to CSVLWQEYTGELFF.

This clonotype was counted ten times or more. The chain uses TRBV11-2 and TRBJ2-1; D not resolved. This CDR3 is built from 14 residues. V lost 3 bases and J lost 7, with 13 bases in between. The germline V gene has CDR1 SGHAT and CDR2 FQNNGV. CDR3 protein: CASSFGARGNEQFF. The CDR3 region has the DNA TGTGCCAGCAGCTTCGGAGCCAGAGGTAATGAGCAGTTCTTC.

This clonotype was found a few times. The V gene is TRBV7-2, the J gene TRBJ2-2, with D tentatively TRBD1 (6 bases). The germline gives CDR1 SGHTA, CDR2 FQGNSA. V was cut by 5 bases and J by 6 bases, with 13 bases left in between. The CDR3 totals 14 residues. CDR3 sequence reads: CASSRQQGSGELFF. In DNA form, the CDR3 reads TGTGCCAGCAGCCGTCAGCAGGGGTCCGGGGAGCTGTTTTTT.

This clonotype has only a few counts. J is TRBJ1-3 and V is TRBV7-9, with unresolved D. Germline V gene lookup returns CDR1 SEHNR and CDR2 FQNEAQ (reference sequence). V shed 11 bases and J shed 0 bases, with 8 bases lying between them. This CDR3 comprises 12 residues. The CDR3 DNA sequence: TGTGCCGGCGGGGTCTCTGGAAACACCATATATTTT. Amino acids: CAGGVSGNTIYF.